Sequencing of this T cell receptor beta chain was carried out in a study of graft-versus-host responses after intestinal transplantation. Study as a whole: Anti-thymocyte globulin induction, then tacrolimus and steroids for two to four years, went to all recipients.

Comments on this clone: The antigen remains undetermined.

The repertoire was sequenced with immunoSEQ multiplex PCR; TCRdb's copy has only in-frame clones and lacks some. The sample lists fewer than 120,000 clones, just under 95% occurring once. This sequence was found in a human donor who received an intestinal transplant. Specimen: unstimulated CD8+ T cells sorted from spleen or lymph node cells, collected before intestinal transplant.

CDR3 protein: CASSLAGTSGKSTDTQYF. The CDR3 DNA sequence: TGCGCCAGCAGCTTGGCCGGGACTAGCGGGAAAAGCACAGATACGCAGTATTTT. The chain is built from TRBV5-1 and TRBJ2-3; 13 nucleotides agree with TRBD2. The junction had 4 bases not matched to a gene; V was cut back by 0 bases and J by 0 bases. CDR3 length: 18 amino acids. The germline V gene has CDR1 SGHRS and CDR2 YFSETQ.